The clone carrying this T cell receptor (beta chain) was seen a handful of times. The antigen is undetermined. The record originates from a study of beta chain features in type 1 diabetes. The study, taken as a whole, reports: A moderate, significant TCRB CDR3 shortening appeared in type 1 diabetes across four CD4+ subsets. cDNA-based sequencing might over-represent cells highly expressing TCR.

cDNA synthesis used the whole RNA isolate, giving expressed TCRB sequences. The method was immunoSEQ multiplex PCR; TCRdb's version includes in-frame clones alone and lacks a portion of them. This table has 120,000 to 150,000 clones, more than 10% appearing once. Over 95% purity was reached by all sorted populations. Trimming stripped 0 bases from V and 2 bases from J, with 9 bases between. Per the germline V gene, CDR1 is ENHRY and CDR2 is SYGVKD. The length of the CDR3 is 15 residues. V is TRBV10-3 and J is TRBJ2-3; perhaps TRBD2 as D (6 bases). The sequenced material came from central memory CD4+ T cells from blood. The TCR comes from a man between 18 and 29 years old with type 1 diabetes. Here the CDR3 DNA reads TGTGCCATCAGTGAGTCGGTAGCGGACACAGATACGCAGTATTTT. Translation gives CAISESVADTDTQYF.